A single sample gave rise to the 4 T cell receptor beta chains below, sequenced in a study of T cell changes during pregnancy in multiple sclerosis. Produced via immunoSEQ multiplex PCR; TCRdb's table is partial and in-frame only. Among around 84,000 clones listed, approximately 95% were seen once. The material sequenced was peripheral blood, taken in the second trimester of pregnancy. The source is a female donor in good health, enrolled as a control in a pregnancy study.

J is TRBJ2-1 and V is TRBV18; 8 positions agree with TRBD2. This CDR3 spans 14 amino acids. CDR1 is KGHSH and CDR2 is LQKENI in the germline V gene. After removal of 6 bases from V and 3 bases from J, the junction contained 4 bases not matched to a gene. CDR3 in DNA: TGTGCCAGCTCCTACAGCGGGGGCTACAATGAGCAGTTCTTC. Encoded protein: CASSYSGGYNEQFF. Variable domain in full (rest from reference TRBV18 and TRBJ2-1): NAGVMQNPRHLVRRRGQEARLRCSPMKGHSHVYWYRQLPEEGLKFMVYLQKENIIDESGMPKERFSAEFPKEGPSILRIQQVVRGDSAAYFCASSYSGGYNEQFFGPGTRLTVL.

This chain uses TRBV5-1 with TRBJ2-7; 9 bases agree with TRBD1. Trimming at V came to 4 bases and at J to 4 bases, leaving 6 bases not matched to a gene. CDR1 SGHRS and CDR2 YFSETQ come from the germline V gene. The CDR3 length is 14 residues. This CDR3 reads CASSRQGQGYEQYF. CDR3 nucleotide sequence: TGCGCCAGCAGCCGCCAGGGACAGGGTTACGAGCAGTACTTC.

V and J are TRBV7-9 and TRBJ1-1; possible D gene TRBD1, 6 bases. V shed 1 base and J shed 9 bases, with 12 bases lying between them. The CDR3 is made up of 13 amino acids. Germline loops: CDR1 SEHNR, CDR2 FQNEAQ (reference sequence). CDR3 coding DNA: TGTGCCAGCAGCTTAGAACAGGGTAGTCAAGCTTTCTTT. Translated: CASSLEQGSQAFF.

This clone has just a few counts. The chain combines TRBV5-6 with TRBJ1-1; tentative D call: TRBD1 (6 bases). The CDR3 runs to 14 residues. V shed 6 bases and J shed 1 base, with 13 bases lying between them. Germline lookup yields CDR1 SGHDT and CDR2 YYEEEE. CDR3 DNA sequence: TGTGCCAGCAACTCCGTAGGGGGGAACACTGAAGCTTTCTTT. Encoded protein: CASNSVGGNTEAFF.